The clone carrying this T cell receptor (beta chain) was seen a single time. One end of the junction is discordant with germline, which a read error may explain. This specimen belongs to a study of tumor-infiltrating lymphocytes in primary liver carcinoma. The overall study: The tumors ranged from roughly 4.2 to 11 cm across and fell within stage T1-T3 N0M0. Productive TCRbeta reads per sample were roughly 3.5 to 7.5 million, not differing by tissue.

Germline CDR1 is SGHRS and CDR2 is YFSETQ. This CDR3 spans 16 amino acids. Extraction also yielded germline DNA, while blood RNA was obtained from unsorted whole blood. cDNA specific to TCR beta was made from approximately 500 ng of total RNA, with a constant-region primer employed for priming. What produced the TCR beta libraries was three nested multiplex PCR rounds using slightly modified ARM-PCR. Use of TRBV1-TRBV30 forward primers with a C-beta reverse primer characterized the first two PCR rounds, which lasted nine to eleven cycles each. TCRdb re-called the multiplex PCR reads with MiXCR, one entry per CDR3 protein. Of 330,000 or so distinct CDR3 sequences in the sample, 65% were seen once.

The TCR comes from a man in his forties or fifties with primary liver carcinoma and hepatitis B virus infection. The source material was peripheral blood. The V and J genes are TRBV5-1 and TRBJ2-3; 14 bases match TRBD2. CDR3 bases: TGCGCCAGCAGCCTTGGGACTAGCGGGAGCACAGATACGCAGAATTTT. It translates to CASSLGTSGSTDTQNF.